The 17 T cell receptor beta chains listed next were all sequenced from one sample in a study of blood T cells in healthy people across ages. Alongside a J-beta primer mix, a sample-barcoded 5' primer served in a second PCR lasting about 7 to 12 cycles. TCRdb recomputed calls from the 5' RACE reads with MiXCR, one row per CDR3 protein. The sample includes about 800,000 distinct CDR3 sequences, about 25% seen only once; the top ten take under 4.5%. The sample also formed part of further work on T cells of mothers and their children.

Material for sequencing was blood. The receptor source for this set is a boy aged 10-17 years in good health.

V is TRBV6-2 or TRBV6-3 and J is TRBJ1-1; no definite D call. The CDR3 covers 14 residues. The germline V gene encodes CDR1 MNHEY and CDR2 SVGEGT. Between the trimmed V and J ends, which lost 7 bases and 0 bases, there was a span of 12 bases. The CDR3 DNA reads as TGTGCCAGCACCCCATGGACCCTGAACACTGAAGCTTTCTTT. Residues: CASTPWTLNTEAFF.

The V call is TRBV7-3, the J call TRBJ2-5; D might be TRBD1 or TRBD2, each matching 5 bases. CDR1 and CDR2 from the germline V gene are SGHTA and FQGTGA. The germline V and J ends were trimmed by 4 bases and 5 bases, with 17 bases remaining between them. The CDR3 covers 15 residues. This chain's CDR3 is CASSSGRDPWETQYF. The CDR3 DNA is TGTGCCAGCAGCTCCGGACGGGACCCCTGGGAGACCCAGTACTTC.

The V call is TRBV7-9, the J call TRBJ2-7, with D maybe TRBD1 (5 bases). The germline CDR1 and CDR2 sequences are SEHNR and FQNEAQ (reference sequence). The CDR3 has 14 amino acids. The V gene lost 6 bases and the J gene lost 4 bases, with 16 bases spanning the gap. The CDR3 loop reads CASRPEGVVYEQYF. The DNA of the CDR3 is TGTGCCAGCAGGCCCGAAGGGGTTGTGTACGAGCAGTACTTC.

This clonotype was picked up a small number of times. The chain links TRBV12-3 or TRBV12-4 to TRBJ1-1; D not certain. The CDR3 contains 13 residues. V was pared by 3 bases and J by 2 bases, with 7 bases between. CDR3 amino acids: CASSFSFNTEAFF. The CDR3 DNA reads as TGTGCCAGCAGTTTTTCCTTCAACACTGAAGCTTTCTTT.

The V call is TRBV24-1, the J call TRBJ1-2; 10 bases are a match to TRBD1. J was trimmed by 5 bases and V by 5 bases; bases with no gene match: 7. This CDR3 is 15 amino acids long. CDR1 is KGHDR, CDR2 SFDVKD, per germline. CDR3 sequence reads: CATSVGTGEGYGYTF. The CDR3 DNA reads TGTGCCACCAGTGTAGGGACAGGGGAGGGGTATGGCTACACCTTC.

The genes are TRBV20-1 and TRBJ1-6; D might be TRBD1 (6 bases). The length of the CDR3 is 15 residues. The V and J ends lost 5 bases and 7 bases respectively, with 18 bases between them. Germline V gene lookup returns CDR1 DFQATT and CDR2 SNEGSKA (reference sequence). CDR3 in DNA: TGCAGTGCTCCAAACCCCGGACAGCCAAATTCACCCCTCCACTTT. Its protein is CSAPNPGQPNSPLHF.

The rearrangement joins TRBV27 to TRBJ2-5; no firm D call. The DNA end favors TRBJ2-7, so the J call may be wrong. Germline CDR1 reads MNHEY; CDR2 reads SMNVEV (reference sequence). The CDR3 runs to 13 residues. CDR3 residues: CASSVGLGSEQYF. In nucleotides, the CDR3 is TGTGCCAGCAGCGTGGGATTAGGGTCCGAGCAGTACTTC.

J is TRBJ2-1 and V is TRBV5-6; 11 nucleotides agree with TRBD2. CDR1 is SGHDT, CDR2 YYEEEE, per germline. The CDR3 has 17 residues. V was pared by 4 bases and J by 1 base, with 7 bases of the junction left unmatched. The CDR3 bases are TGTGCCAGCAGCCCAGCCGGGACTAGCGGTTCCTACAATGAGCAGTTCTTC. Protein: CASSPAGTSGSYNEQFF. The full variable domain, with the rest looked up from reference TRBV5-6 and TRBJ2-1, is DAGVTQSPTHLIKTRGQQVTLRCSPKSGHDTVSWYQQALGQGPQFIFQYYEEEERQRGNFPDRFSGHQFPNYSSELNVNALLLGDSALYLCASSPAGTSGSYNEQFFGPGTRLTVL.

This clonotype was detected a few times. The chain recombines TRBV28 with TRBJ2-1; D is possibly TRBD1 (5 bases). The CDR3 length is 15 residues. Per germline, CDR1 MDHEN and CDR2 SYDVKM. With 5 bases removed from V and 2 bases from J, the gap between germline ends came to 13 bases. CDR3 residues: CASSLTVLPYNEQFF. CDR3 DNA: TGTGCCAGCAGTCTGACAGTCCTTCCCTACAATGAGCAGTTCTTC.

This clonotype was seen at least ten times. The chain is built from TRBV29-1 and TRBJ2-5; D possibly matches TRBD1 or TRBD2 (5 bases each). Trimming removed 4 bases at V and 4 bases at J, with 16 bases between. Germline values: CDR1 SQVTM, CDR2 ANQGSEA. The CDR3 sequence is 14 residues long. In DNA form, the CDR3 reads TGCAGCGTTGTAGGGACCGCTCCGGGAGAGACCCAGTACTTC. It yields the protein CSVVGTAPGETQYF.

The sample holds a few counts of this clonotype. This CDR3 reads CSARVHDRGYKDTQYF. The CDR3 DNA reads as TGCAGTGCTAGAGTCCATGACAGGGGCTACAAGGATACGCAGTATTTT. The chain recombines TRBV20-1 with TRBJ2-3; 8 bases are shared with TRBD1. The germline V gene has CDR1 DFQATT and CDR2 SNEGSKA (reference sequence). V was pared by 1 base and J by 6 bases, with 12 bases of the junction left unmatched. CDR3 length: 16 amino acids.

This clonotype came up a few times. The chain recombines TRBV28 with TRBJ1-2; D is perhaps TRBD1 (5 bases). This CDR3 is 16 amino acids long. Trimming cost V 8 bases and J 8 bases, with 27 bases left between them. In germline, CDR1 is MDHEN, CDR2 SYDVKM. The CDR3 DNA sequence: TGTGCCAGCCGGTCCGAACAACAGGTCCGAAAGGGGGGCTACACCTTC. Amino acids: CASRSEQQVRKGGYTF.

This clonotype turned up a few times. The chain joins TRBV5-5 to TRBJ2-5; D may be TRBD1 (6 bases). The CDR3 is 14 amino acids. With 1 base removed from V and 5 bases from J, the gap between germline ends came to 12 bases. Germline V gene data show CDR1 as SGHKS and CDR2 as YYEKEE (reference sequence). CDR3 loop: CASSLYPTGETQYF. In DNA, the CDR3 is TGTGCCAGCAGCTTGTATCCCACAGGGGAGACCCAGTACTTC.

The chain employs TRBV12-3 or TRBV12-4 and TRBJ1-6; the D is unclear. This CDR3 spans 12 amino acids. The germline V and J ends were trimmed by 3 bases and 14 bases, with 11 bases remaining between them. In DNA form, the CDR3 reads TGTGCCAGCAGTTTGCGCGTGGGGTCCCTCCACTTT. This translates into CASSLRVGSLHF.

In its sample, this clonotype was seen a few times. The CDR3 is CASSLLSLDGTSGANVLTF. CDR3 DNA: TGTGCCAGCAGTTTATTGTCCCTCGACGGAACCTCTGGGGCCAACGTCCTGACTTTC. This chain links TRBV27 with TRBJ2-6; no clear D gene. Germline V gene lookup returns CDR1 MNHEY and CDR2 SMNVEV (reference sequence). V lost 1 base and J 0 bases, leaving 16 bases between the germline ends. The CDR3 runs to 19 residues.

This clonotype appeared a few times. This chain links TRBV29-1 with TRBJ2-5; possible D gene TRBD2, 5 bases. The CDR3 is made up of 12 amino acids. Trimming shortened V by 6 bases and J by 5 bases, and 13 bases separated the two germline ends. Germline loops: CDR1 SQVTM, CDR2 ANQGSEA. The CDR3 nucleotides are TGCAGCGTCGGACTGTCCGGGGAGACCCAGTACTTC. Amino acid sequence: CSVGLSGETQYF.

This sequence joins TRBV5-5 and TRBJ1-2, with no clear D. This CDR3 is built from 13 residues. Trimming stripped 3 bases from V and 5 bases from J, with 11 bases between. Germline CDR1 SGHKS, CDR2 YYEKEE (reference sequence). The CDR3 coding sequence is TGTGCCAGCAGCTGGCGGGTGGAGTATGGCTACACCTTC. This encodes CASSWRVEYGYTF.